These 25 T cell receptor beta chains were all obtained from the same sample, sequenced in a study of regulatory T cells in long-lasting Graves disease. For TCR beta, libraries came from iRepertoire HTBI primers and Arm-PCR of CDR3 regions. TCRdb re-derived calls from the multiplex PCR reads in MiXCR, one entry per CDR3 protein. The sample lists some 490,000 distinct CDR3 sequences, around 12% seen once, with roughly 8.9% in the top ten. Noted time point: newly diagnosed GD, antithyroid drugs for less than 3 months. Generation of the TCR library employed RNA extracted from PBMCs. Another study also made use of these data, one on T cells in Graves' hyperthyroidism and ophthalmopathy.

Material: peripheral blood mononuclear cells (PBMCs), obtained at new diagnosis, from a patient treated with antithyroid drugs. Receptors originate from a woman between 25 and 40 years old with Graves disease.

This clonotype was recorded many times. This sequence joins TRBV15 and TRBJ1-6, with a weak D call TRBD1 (5 bases). The germline V gene encodes CDR1 LNHNV and CDR2 YYDKDF (reference sequence). The CDR3 totals 15 residues. V was clipped by 5 bases and J by 4 bases, with 12 bases between them. The chain's CDR3 is CATSDPGPYNSPLHF. CDR3 nucleotides: TGTGCCACCAGCGATCCGGGACCGTATAATTCACCCCTCCACTTT.

This clonotype was seen ten or more times. A junction end diverges from the germline sequence, so it may reflect a read error. The rearrangement links TRBV12-3 or TRBV12-4 to TRBJ1-3; no definite D call. The CDR3 runs 14 residues. The CDR3 coding sequence is TGTGCCAGCAGTTTAAACCCCTCTGGAACCACCATATATTTT. Encoded protein: CASSLNPSGTTIYF.

This clonotype was seen a few times. The chain joins TRBV6-2 or TRBV6-3 to TRBJ2-7; tentatively, D is TRBD1 or TRBD2 (7 bases each). CDR1 and CDR2 from the germline V gene are MNHEY and SVGEGT. The CDR3 is 17 amino acids. The ends were cut back, 2 bases at V and 0 bases at J, with 17 bases in the middle. The DNA for the CDR3 is TGTGCCAGCAGTTACCCGACCAGGGGGAGGGCCTCCTACGAGCAGTACTTC. As protein: CASSYPTRGRASYEQYF.

Remarks on this clonotype: A clone one base away is much larger, so this may be a read error. This chain joins TRBV4-2 and TRBJ2-5, with D unclear. The CDR3 covers 12 residues. V lost 6 bases to trimming and J lost 11 bases, with 16 bases between them. CDR1 and CDR2 (germline): LGHNA, YNFKEQ. CDR3 region: CASSPDTNEQYF. The DNA of the CDR3 is TGTGCCAGCAGTCCAGACACCAATGAGCAGTACTTC.

V is TRBV4-1 and J is TRBJ2-1; D unresolved. V gave up 0 bases and J gave up 6 bases, with 15 bases separating them. Germline V gives CDR1 MGHRA, CDR2 YSYEKL. The CDR3 is 16 amino acids. CDR3 loop: CASSQDDLYLGNEQFF. CDR3 sequence (DNA): TGCGCCAGCAGCCAAGACGACCTATACCTTGGCAATGAGCAGTTCTTC.

There are a few counts of this clonotype. A much larger clone is a single base away; this may be a read error. The rearrangement links TRBV7-2 to TRBJ2-7, with a possible D match to TRBD2 (6 bases). The CDR3 runs 15 residues. CDR1 is SGHTA and CDR2 is FQGNSA in the germline V gene. Here the CDR3 reads CATSFSSATSYEQYF. The DNA for the CDR3 is TGTGCCACCAGCTTCTCTAGCGCGACATCCTACGAGCAGTACTTC.

This clonotype has at least ten counts. CDR3 residues: CASRLGGLGRRADTQYF. The CDR3 DNA reads as TGTGCCAGCAGATTGGGGGGCCTGGGGCGAAGAGCAGATACGCAGTATTTT. The rearrangement links TRBV12-3 or TRBV12-4 to TRBJ2-3; TRBD1 or TRBD2 may be the D gene (6 bases each). This CDR3 contains 17 residues. V shed 6 bases and J shed 4 bases, with 23 bases lying between them.

This clonotype was picked up many times. The J gene is TRBJ2-3, the V gene TRBV6-5; D is undetermined. The length of the CDR3 is 13 residues. Trimming stripped 3 bases from V and 3 bases from J, with 7 bases between. The germline CDR1 and CDR2 sequences are MNHEY and SVGAGI. As DNA, the CDR3 is TGTGCCAGCAGTTATACGGATACAGATACGCAGTATTTT. Translated, it gives CASSYTDTDTQYF.

In this sample, this clonotype turned up once. Being one base from a much bigger clone, this may be a read error. The chain links TRBV12-3 or TRBV12-4 to TRBJ2-5; D ambiguous. The end of the DNA aligns better with TRBJ2-1, so the J call may be wrong. The length of the CDR3 is 14 residues. Here the CDR3 DNA reads TGTGCCAGCAGTTGGGGTTTGGGCGCGGAGACCCAGTTCTTC. This gives the protein CASSWGLGAETQFF.

This clonotype was counted ten times or more. This sequence joins TRBV6-2 or TRBV6-3 and TRBJ2-1; D assignment may be TRBD1 or TRBD2 (6 bases each). Trimming took off 4 bases at V and 15 bases at J, with 25 bases between the two ends. The CDR3 loop spans 15 amino acids. Germline CDR1 and CDR2: MNHEY and SVGEGT. The CDR3 bases are TGTGCCAGCAGTTCTGGGGGGACATCGGTTGTAAATCCGTTCTTC. It encodes CASSSGGTSVVNPFF.

This clonotype was recorded at least ten times. The CDR3 bases are TGTGCCACCAGTGATTCGGCCAGCACAGATACGCAGTATTTT. Protein: CATSDSASTDTQYF. The chain combines TRBV24-1 with TRBJ2-3; D is unresolved. Deletions cut 2 bases from V and 0 bases from J, with 5 bases between. Germline CDR1 and CDR2: KGHDR and SFDVKD. This CDR3 has 14 amino acids.

CDR3: CSARGGFTLETQYF. Written as DNA, the CDR3 is TGCAGTGCTAGAGGTGGTTTTACTTTGGAGACCCAGTACTTC. The chain joins TRBV20-1 to TRBJ2-5; D is ambiguous. CDR3 length equals 14 residues. V lost 1 base, J lost 5 bases, and 14 bases lay in between. Germline-derived CDR1 and CDR2 are DFQATT and SNEGSKA (reference sequence).

A note on this clonotype: Just one base apart from a much larger clone, this may be a read error. The chain couples TRBV28 to TRBJ1-5; D is undetermined. The V and J ends lost 6 bases and 4 bases respectively, with 13 bases between them. From germline, CDR1 is MDHEN and CDR2 SYDVKM. The CDR3 covers 14 residues. CDR3 bases: TGTGCCAGCAGCCGACGACTGGTTAATCAGCCCCAGCATTTT. This sequence encodes CASSRRLVNQPQHF.

This clonotype showed up just a few times. The V call is TRBV19, the J call TRBJ2-5, with 7 bases that match TRBD2. The CDR3 has 14 residues. In germline, CDR1 is LNHDA, CDR2 SQIVND (reference sequence). Unmatched junction bases numbered 6, after V lost 3 bases and J lost 5 bases. The CDR3 nucleotides read TGTGCCAGTAGTATCGCGGGAGTGAGGGAGACCCAGTACTTC. Residues: CASSIAGVRETQYF.

In its sample, this clonotype was seen many times. V is TRBV28 and J is TRBJ2-7, with a possible D match to TRBD1 (6 bases). V was clipped by 7 bases and J by 2 bases, with 12 bases between them. This CDR3 has 13 residues. The germline V gene has CDR1 MDHEN and CDR2 SYDVKM. CDR3 region: CASNLQGTYEQYF. Written as DNA, the CDR3 is TGTGCCAGCAATCTCCAGGGGACCTACGAGCAGTACTTC.

This clonotype was picked up many times. The rearrangement uses TRBV29-1 and TRBJ2-7, with D maybe TRBD1 (6 bases). This CDR3 is built from 12 residues. The V end lost 4 bases, the J end lost 7 bases, and 14 bases lay between the germline ends. Germline V lookup: CDR1 SQVTM, CDR2 ANQGSEA. The CDR3 region has the DNA TGCAGCGTTGTCCCGACAGGTACTGAGCAGTACTTC. Its translation: CSVVPTGTEQYF.

This clonotype was found many times. The chain joins TRBV2 to TRBJ1-2; D is uncertain. CDR3 length equals 16 residues. Germline V gene sequence: CDR1 SNHLY, CDR2 FYNNEI. Deletions cut 2 bases from V and 2 bases from J, with 15 bases between. CDR3 amino acids: CASSESRKGPNYGYTF. CDR3 nucleotides: TGTGCCAGCAGTGAAAGCCGGAAAGGGCCCAACTATGGCTACACCTTC.

The V call is TRBV18, the J call TRBJ2-5; D not certain. The CDR3 runs to 16 residues. Germline CDR1 reads KGHSH; CDR2 reads LQKENI. V lost 2 bases and J lost 2, with 15 bases in between. The CDR3 DNA sequence: TGTGCCAGCTCACCATTAGGTATTTCGCCTCAAGAGACCCAGTACTTC. As protein: CASSPLGISPQETQYF.

There are many counts of this clonotype. The chain employs TRBV12-3 or TRBV12-4 and TRBJ2-2; 11 bases are a match to TRBD2. Trimming at V came to 3 bases and at J to 3 bases, leaving 18 bases not matched to a gene. The CDR3 runs 21 residues. For the CDR3, the DNA is TGTGCCAGCAGTTTTGGGGCAACTAGCGGGAGATCGCCGAGGGACACCGGGGAGCTGTTTTTT. It codes for CASSFGATSGRSPRDTGELFF.

This clonotype has at least ten counts. The chain combines TRBV4-2 with TRBJ1-4; D is unresolved. With 4 bases removed from V and 8 bases from J, the gap between germline ends came to 8 bases. The CDR3 consists of 12 residues. The germline gives CDR1 LGHNA, CDR2 YNFKEQ. The CDR3 protein is CASSPNWEKLFF. CDR3 in DNA: TGTGCCAGCAGCCCCAATTGGGAAAAACTGTTTTTT.

This clonotype was detected only once. A read error is possible here, since a much larger clone lies one base away. V is TRBV15 and J is TRBJ1-6, with D hard to call. This CDR3 spans 13 amino acids. Germline V gene data show CDR1 as LNHNV and CDR2 as YYDKDF (reference sequence). V lost 0 bases to trimming and J lost 10 bases, with 7 bases between them. The CDR3 DNA follows: TGTGCCACCAGCAGAGATGAAGAGTCACCCCTCCACTTT. Translation: CATSRDEESPLHF. The variable domain in full, completed from reference TRBV15 and TRBJ1-6, reads DAMVIQNPRYQVTQFGKPVTLSCSQTLNHNVMYWYQQKSSQAPKLLFHYYDKDFNNEADTPDNFQSRRPNTSFCFLDIRSPGLGDTAMYLCATSRDEESPLHFGNGTRLTVT.

This rearrangement joins TRBV5-4 to TRBJ2-7; 7 bases are a match to TRBD2. The CDR3 covers 15 residues. Germline CDR1 reads SGHNT; CDR2 reads YYREEE (reference sequence). Trimming cost V 3 bases and J 2 bases; bases outside gene matches: 8. CDR3 sequence reads: CASSYRGTTAYEQYF. The CDR3 nucleotides are TGTGCCAGCAGCTACCGCGGGACTACTGCCTACGAGCAGTACTTC.

This clonotype was recorded many times. The chain employs TRBV2 and TRBJ2-7, with D tentatively TRBD2 (5 bases). V dropped 5 bases and J dropped 4 bases, with 15 bases sitting between them. The CDR3 has 14 amino acids. Germline loops: CDR1 SNHLY, CDR2 FYNNEI. In DNA form, the CDR3 reads TGTGCCAGCAGTAAACAAGGCTCGGGGTACGAGCAGTACTTC. This sequence encodes CASSKQGSGYEQYF.

This clonotype was seen more than once but under ten times. As DNA, the CDR3 is TGTGCCAGCAGCTTAAACGGTCCTTCAAGCTCCTACGAGCAGTACTTC. Translation: CASSLNGPSSSYEQYF. V usage is TRBV13 and J usage is TRBJ2-7; D is uncertain. The CDR3 has 16 amino acids. Germline values: CDR1 PRHDT, CDR2 FYEKMQ (reference sequence). Trimming stripped 2 bases from V and 0 bases from J, with 14 bases between.

The table lists this clonotype with many counts. The chain carries TRBV12-3 or TRBV12-4 and TRBJ2-3; TRBD2 is a possible D gene (5 bases). The CDR3 runs to 12 residues. V was cut by 10 bases and J by 3 bases, with 11 bases left in between. The CDR3, as DNA: TGTGCCACGCAAGCGGATACAGATACGCAGTATTTT. This encodes CATQADTDTQYF.